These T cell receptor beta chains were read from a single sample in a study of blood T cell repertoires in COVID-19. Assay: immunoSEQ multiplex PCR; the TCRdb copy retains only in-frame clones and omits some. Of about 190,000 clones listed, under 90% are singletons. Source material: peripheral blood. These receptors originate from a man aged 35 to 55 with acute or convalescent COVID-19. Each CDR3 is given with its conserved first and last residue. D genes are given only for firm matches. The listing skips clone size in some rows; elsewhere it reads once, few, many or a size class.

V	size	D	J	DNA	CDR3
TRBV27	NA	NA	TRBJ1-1	TGTGCCAGCAGTTTACGGGGGGGCGCGGTAGGAACTGAAGCTTTCTTT	CASSLRGGAVGTEAFF
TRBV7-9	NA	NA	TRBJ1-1	TGTGCCAGCAGCGGGAGCCGAAGACGTTGGACTGAAGCTTTCTTT	CASSGSRRRWTEAFF
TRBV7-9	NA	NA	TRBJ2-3	TGTGCCAGCAGCTTATTGGCAGGGCCCACAGATACGCAGTATTTT	CASSLLAGPTDTQYF
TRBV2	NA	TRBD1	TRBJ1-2	TGTGCCAGCAGCAAAGACAGGGGGCGCCTCTATGGCTACACCTTC	CASSKDRGRLYGYTF
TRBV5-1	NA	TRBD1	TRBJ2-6	TGCGCCAGCAGCTTACCGGGACAGGATCACTCTGGGGCCAACGTCCTGACTTTC	CASSLPGQDHSGANVLTF
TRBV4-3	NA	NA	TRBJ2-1	TGCGCCAGCAGCCAATCTACCTCCTACAATGAGCAGTTCTTC	CASSQSTSYNEQFF
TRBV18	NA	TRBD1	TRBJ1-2	TGTGCCAGCTCACCCCGTGGACAGGAGGGCTACACCTTC	CASSPRGQEGYTF
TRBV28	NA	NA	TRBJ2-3	TGTGCCAGCAGTTTAACCTCAGGAGATACGCAGTATTTT	CASSLTSGDTQYF
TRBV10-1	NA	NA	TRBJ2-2	TGCGCCAGCAGTGAGTCCCAGCGGACCGGGGAGCTGTTTTTT	CASSESQRTGELFF
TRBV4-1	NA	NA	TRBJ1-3	TGCGCCAGCAGCCAAGACCAGGGGATGTTCTGGGGCACCATATATTTT	CASSQDQGMFWGTIYF
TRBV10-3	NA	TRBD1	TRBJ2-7	TGTGCCATCAGTGGGGGACAGGGGGCGGGCGAGCAGTACTTC	CAISGGQGAGEQYF
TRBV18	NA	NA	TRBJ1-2	TGTGCCAGCTCACCAGGATTGAGGGATCGGGACTATGGCTACACCTTC	CASSPGLRDRDYGYTF
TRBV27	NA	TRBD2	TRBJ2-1	TGTGCCAGCAGTCCTCCCTCACTAGCGGGGTATCAGGAGTTCTTC	CASSPPSLAGYQEFF
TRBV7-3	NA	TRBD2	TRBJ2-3	TGTGCCAGCAGCTTAAGGGGGTCGAGCGGGGTGTCCTCAGATACGCAGTATTTT	CASSLRGSSGVSSDTQYF
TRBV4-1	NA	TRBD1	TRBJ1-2	TGCGCCAGCAGCCTTGGACAGGGGATGAACGGCTACACCTTC	CASSLGQGMNGYTF
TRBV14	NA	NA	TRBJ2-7	TGTGCCAGCAGCCAAATGCCGAGTGGCGAGCAGTACTTC	CASSQMPSGEQYF
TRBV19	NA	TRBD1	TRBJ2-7	TGTGCCAGTTCTAGACAGGGGGCTATCCTCGAGCAGTACTTC	CASSRQGAILEQYF
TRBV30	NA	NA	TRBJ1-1	TGTGCCTGGAGGCCACAGGGAGAGCGGGGAGCTTTCTTT	CAWRPQGERGAFF
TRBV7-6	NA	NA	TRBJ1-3	TGTGCCAGCTCTTCCTCCTCTGGAAACACCATATATTTT	CASSSSSGNTIYF
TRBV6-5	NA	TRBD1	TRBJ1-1	TGTGCCAGCAGTAACGAACAGGGGCCAAACACTGAAGCTTTCTTT	CASSNEQGPNTEAFF
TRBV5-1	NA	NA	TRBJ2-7	TGCGCCAGCAGCTTGGCCATGGGAGCGCGGAGCTCCTACGAGCAGTACTTC	CASSLAMGARSSYEQYF
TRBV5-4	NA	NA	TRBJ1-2	TGTGCCAGCAGCGGGGGGACCGCCTATGGCTACACCTTC	CASSGGTAYGYTF
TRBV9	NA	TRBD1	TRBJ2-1	TGTGCCAGCAGCGTAGCTGGACAGGGGGGGAATGAGCAGTTCTTC	CASSVAGQGGNEQFF
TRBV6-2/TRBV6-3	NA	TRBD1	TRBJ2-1	TGTGCCAGCAGTCCGGGGACAGGGACGAATGAGCAGTTCTTC	CASSPGTGTNEQFF
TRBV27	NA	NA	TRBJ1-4	TGTGCCAGCAGTTTCACAGGGCGCGTTGGTGAAAAACTGTTTTTT	CASSFTGRVGEKLFF
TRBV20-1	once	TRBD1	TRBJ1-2	TGCAGTGCTAGTAAGGGGAGAGACAGGGTCAACTATGGCTACACCTTC	CSASKGRDRVNYGYTF
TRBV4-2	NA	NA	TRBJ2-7	TGTGCCAGCAGCCAAGATCCCCGGCAGGGATACGAGCAGTACTTC	CASSQDPRQGYEQYF
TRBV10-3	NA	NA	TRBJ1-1	TGTGCCATCAAGGGTGGGGGGGACAACACTGAAGCTTTCTTT	CAIKGGGDNTEAFF
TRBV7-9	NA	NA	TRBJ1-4	TGTGCCAGCAGCTTAGGCGGGGAAAAACTGTTTTTT	CASSLGGEKLFF
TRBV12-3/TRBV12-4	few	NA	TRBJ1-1	TGTGCCAGCAGTCGTGATACAGCTGAAGCTTTCTTT	CASSRDTAEAFF
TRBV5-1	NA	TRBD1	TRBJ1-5	TGCGCCAGCAGCCTCGGACAGGGGGACAATCAGCCCCAGCATTTT	CASSLGQGDNQPQHF
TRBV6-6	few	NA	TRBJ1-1	TGTGCCAGCAGTTTATTAGAAGCTGAAGCTTTCTTT	CASSLLEAEAFF
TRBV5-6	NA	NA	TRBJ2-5	TGTGCCAGCAGCTTGGAACGGGTCCAAGAGACCCAGTACTTC	CASSLERVQETQYF
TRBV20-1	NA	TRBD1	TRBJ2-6	TGCAGTGCTAGTAGGGGGCCTGGGGCCAACGTCCTGACTTTC	CSASRGPGANVLTF
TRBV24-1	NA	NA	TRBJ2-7	TGTGCCACCAGTGATCCACTCTCCTACGAGCAGTACTTC	CATSDPLSYEQYF
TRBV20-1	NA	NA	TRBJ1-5	TGCAGTGCTAGTGGGGGGGTCTACCAGCCCCAGCATTTT	CSASGGVYQPQHF
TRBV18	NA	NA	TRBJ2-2	TGTGCCAGCTCACCAGATTTTGGCGGCGGGGAGCTGTTTTTT	CASSPDFGGGELFF
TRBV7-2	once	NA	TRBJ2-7	TGTGCCAGCAGCTTAGACGGGGGGCCAACCTACGAGCAGTACTTC	CASSLDGGPTYEQYF
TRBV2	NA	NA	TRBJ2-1	TGTGCCAGCAAGACTGACTCTCAAGAGCAGTTCTTC	CASKTDSQEQFF
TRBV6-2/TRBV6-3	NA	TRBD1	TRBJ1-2	TGTGCCAGCAGTTTCCCGGGACAGGGGAGCTATGGCTACACCTTC	CASSFPGQGSYGYTF
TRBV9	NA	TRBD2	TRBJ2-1	TGTGCCAGCAGCGTAGGACTAGCGGACTACAATGAGCAGTTCTTC	CASSVGLADYNEQFF
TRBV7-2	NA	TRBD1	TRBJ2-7	TGTGCCAGCAGCTTAGTACCGGGACAGGGCCTCTACGAGCAGTACTTC	CASSLVPGQGLYEQYF
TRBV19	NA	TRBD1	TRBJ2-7	TGTGCCAGCTCTCGGGACAGGGACTCCGAGCAGTACTTC	CASSRDRDSEQYF
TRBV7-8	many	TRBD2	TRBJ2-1	TGTGCCAGCAGCCTTGATAGCGGGGGGTTCTATGAGCAGTTCTTC	CASSLDSGGFYEQFF
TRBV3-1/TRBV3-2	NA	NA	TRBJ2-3	TGTGCCAGCAGCCAAAGGGGTGAAGATACGCAGTATTTT	CASSQRGEDTQYF
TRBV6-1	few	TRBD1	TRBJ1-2	TGTGCCAGCAGTATGGACAGGGGGCGAGGCTATGGCTACACCTTC	CASSMDRGRGYGYTF
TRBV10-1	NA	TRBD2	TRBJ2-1	TGCGCCAGCAGTGAGGAGCGGGGGAGCTCCTACAATGAGCAGTTCTTC	CASSEERGSSYNEQFF